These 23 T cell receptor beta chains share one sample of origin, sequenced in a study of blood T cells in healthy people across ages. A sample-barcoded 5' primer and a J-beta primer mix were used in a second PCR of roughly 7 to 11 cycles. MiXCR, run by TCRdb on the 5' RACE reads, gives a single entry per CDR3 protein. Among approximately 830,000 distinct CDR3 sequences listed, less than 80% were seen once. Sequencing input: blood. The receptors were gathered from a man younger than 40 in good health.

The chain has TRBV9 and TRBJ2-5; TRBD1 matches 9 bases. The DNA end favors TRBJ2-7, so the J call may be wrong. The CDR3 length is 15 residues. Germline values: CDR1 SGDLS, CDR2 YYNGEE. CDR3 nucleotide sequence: TGTGCCAGCAGCCCCCGAGGGGGACAGGGATACGAGCAGTACTTC. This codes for CASSPRGGQGYEQYF.

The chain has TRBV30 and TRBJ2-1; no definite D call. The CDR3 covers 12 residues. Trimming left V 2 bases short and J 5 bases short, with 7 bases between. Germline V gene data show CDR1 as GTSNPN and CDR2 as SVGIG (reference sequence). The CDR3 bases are TGTGCCTGGAGTACGATCGACAATGAGCAGTTCTTC. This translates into CAWSTIDNEQFF.

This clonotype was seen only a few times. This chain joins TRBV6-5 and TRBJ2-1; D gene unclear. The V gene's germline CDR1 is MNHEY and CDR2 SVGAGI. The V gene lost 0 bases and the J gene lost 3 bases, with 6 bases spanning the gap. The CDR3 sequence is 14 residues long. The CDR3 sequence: CASSYSTFYNEQFF. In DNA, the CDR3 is TGTGCCAGCAGTTACTCGACGTTCTACAATGAGCAGTTCTTC.

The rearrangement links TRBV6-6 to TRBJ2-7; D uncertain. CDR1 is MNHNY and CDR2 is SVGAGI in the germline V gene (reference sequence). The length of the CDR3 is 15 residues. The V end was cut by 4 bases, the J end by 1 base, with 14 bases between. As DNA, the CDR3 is TGTGCCAGCAGTTTCTCCGACCCCGCTTCCTACGAGCAGTACTTC. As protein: CASSFSDPASYEQYF.

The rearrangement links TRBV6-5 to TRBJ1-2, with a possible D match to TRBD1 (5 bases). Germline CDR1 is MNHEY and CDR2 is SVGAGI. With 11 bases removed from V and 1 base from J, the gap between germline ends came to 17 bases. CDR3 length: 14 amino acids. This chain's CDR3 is CAAAPGAYNYGYTF. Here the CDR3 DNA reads TGTGCCGCCGCCCCCGGGGCCTATAACTATGGCTACACCTTC.

The CDR3, as DNA: TGCGCCAGCAGCCAAGAGAGCGGGAGTAACACCGGGGAGCTGTTTTTT. This codes for CASSQESGSNTGELFF. This sequence joins TRBV4-3 and TRBJ2-2; TRBD2 matches 8 bases. V dropped 0 bases and J dropped 2; count of bases not matched to a gene: 2. Per the germline V gene, CDR1 is LGHNA and CDR2 is YSLEER. The CDR3 runs 16 residues.

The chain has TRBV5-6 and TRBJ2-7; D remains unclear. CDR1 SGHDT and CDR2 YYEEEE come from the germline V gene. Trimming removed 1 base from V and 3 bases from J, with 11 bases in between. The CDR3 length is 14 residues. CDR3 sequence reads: CASSLIGSIYEQYF. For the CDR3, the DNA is TGTGCCAGCAGCTTGATAGGTTCCATCTACGAGCAGTACTTC.

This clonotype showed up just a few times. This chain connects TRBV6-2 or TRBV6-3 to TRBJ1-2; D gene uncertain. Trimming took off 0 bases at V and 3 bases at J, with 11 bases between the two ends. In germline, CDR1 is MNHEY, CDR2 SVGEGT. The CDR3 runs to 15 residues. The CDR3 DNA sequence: TGTGCCAGCAGTTACTCAGGAAGAGGTGACTATGGCTACACCTTC. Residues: CASSYSGRGDYGYTF.

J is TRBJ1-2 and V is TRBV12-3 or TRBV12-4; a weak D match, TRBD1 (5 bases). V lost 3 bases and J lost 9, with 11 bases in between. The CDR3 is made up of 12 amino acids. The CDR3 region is CASSLETVSYTF. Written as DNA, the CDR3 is TGTGCCAGCAGTTTGGAGACAGTCAGCTACACCTTC.

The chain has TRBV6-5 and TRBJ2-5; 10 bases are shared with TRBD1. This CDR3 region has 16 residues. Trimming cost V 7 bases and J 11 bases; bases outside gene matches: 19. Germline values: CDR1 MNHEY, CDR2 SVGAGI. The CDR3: CASNQRRDRGIMEQYF. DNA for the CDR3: TGTGCCAGCAATCAACGAAGGGACAGGGGTATAATGGAGCAGTACTTC.

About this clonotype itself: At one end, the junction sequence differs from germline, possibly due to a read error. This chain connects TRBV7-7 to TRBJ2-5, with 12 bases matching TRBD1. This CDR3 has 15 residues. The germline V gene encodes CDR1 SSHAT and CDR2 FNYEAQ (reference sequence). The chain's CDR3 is CASSPGTGGLETQYF. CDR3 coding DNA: TGTGCTAGCAGCCCCGGGACAGGGGGCTTAGAGACCCAGTACTTC.

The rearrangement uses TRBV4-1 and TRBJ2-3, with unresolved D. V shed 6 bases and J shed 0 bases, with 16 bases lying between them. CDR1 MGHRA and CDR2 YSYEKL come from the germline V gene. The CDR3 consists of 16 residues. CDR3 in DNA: TGCGCCAGCAGTCATGGGGAAGCACCTAGCACAGATACGCAGTATTTT. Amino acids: CASSHGEAPSTDTQYF.

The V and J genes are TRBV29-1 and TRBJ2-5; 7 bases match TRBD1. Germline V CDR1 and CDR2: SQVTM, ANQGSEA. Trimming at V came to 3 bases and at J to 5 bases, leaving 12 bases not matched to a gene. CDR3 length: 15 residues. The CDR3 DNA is TGCAGCGTTGAGACCCCTACAGGGGCAGGGGAGACCCAGTACTTC. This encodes CSVETPTGAGETQYF.

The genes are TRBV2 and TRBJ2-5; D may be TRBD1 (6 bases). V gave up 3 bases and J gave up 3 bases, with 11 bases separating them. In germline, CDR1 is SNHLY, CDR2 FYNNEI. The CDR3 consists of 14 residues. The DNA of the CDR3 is TGTGCCAGCAGTGACCCAGGGGACAAAGAGACCCAGTACTTC. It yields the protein CASSDPGDKETQYF.

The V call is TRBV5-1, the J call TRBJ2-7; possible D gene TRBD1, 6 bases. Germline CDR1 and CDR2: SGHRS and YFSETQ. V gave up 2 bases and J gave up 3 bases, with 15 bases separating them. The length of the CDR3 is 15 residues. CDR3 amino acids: CASSLYRDEGYEQYF. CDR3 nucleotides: TGCGCCAGCAGCTTATACAGGGATGAAGGCTACGAGCAGTACTTC.

This CDR3 reads CASSSGSGYYGYTF. The CDR3 DNA reads as TGTGCCAGCAGCAGCGGATCAGGCTACTATGGCTACACCTTC. The V and J genes are TRBV9 and TRBJ1-2; no definite D call. This CDR3 is built from 14 residues. CDR1 is SGDLS, CDR2 YYNGEE, per germline. V gave up 4 bases and J gave up 3 bases, with 13 bases separating them.

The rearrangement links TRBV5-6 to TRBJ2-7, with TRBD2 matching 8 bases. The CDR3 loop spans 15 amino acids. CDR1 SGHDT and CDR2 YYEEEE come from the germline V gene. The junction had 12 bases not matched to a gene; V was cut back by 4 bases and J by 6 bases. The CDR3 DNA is TGTGCCAGCAGCGGGGGACCGGGACTAGAAACCGAGCAGTACTTC. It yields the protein CASSGGPGLETEQYF. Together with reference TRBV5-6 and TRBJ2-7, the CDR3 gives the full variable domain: DAGVTQSPTHLIKTRGQQVTLRCSPKSGHDTVSWYQQALGQGPQFIFQYYEEEERQRGNFPDRFSGHQFPNYSSELNVNALLLGDSALYLCASSGGPGLETEQYFGPGTRLTVT.

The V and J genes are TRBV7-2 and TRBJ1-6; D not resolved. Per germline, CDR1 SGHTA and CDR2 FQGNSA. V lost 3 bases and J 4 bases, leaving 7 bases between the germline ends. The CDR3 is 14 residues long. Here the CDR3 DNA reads TGTGCCAGCAGCTTTTGGGAATATAATTCACCCCTCCACTTT. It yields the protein CASSFWEYNSPLHF.

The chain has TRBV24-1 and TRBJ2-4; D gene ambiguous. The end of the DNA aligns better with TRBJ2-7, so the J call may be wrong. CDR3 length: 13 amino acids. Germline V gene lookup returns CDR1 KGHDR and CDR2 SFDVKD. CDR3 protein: CATSDPGLSEQYF. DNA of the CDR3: TGTGCCACCAGTGATCCAGGCTTATCCGAGCAGTACTTC.

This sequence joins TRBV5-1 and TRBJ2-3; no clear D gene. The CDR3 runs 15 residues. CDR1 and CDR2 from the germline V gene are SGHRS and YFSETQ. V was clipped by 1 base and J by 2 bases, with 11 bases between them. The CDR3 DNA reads TGCGCCAGCAGCTTGATACCCGGCACCACAGATACGCAGTATTTT. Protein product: CASSLIPGTTDTQYF.

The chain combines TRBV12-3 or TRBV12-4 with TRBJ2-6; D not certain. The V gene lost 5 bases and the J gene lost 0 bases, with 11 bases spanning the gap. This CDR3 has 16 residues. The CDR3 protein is CASSPRRSSGANVLTF. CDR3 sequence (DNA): TGTGCCAGCAGTCCTCGACGGAGCTCTGGGGCCAACGTCCTGACTTTC.

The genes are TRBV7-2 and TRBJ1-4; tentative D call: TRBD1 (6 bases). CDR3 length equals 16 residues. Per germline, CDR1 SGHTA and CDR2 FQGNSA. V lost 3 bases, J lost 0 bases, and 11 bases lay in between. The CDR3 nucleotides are TGTGCCAGCAGCTTGGACAGCTATGCAACTAATGAAAAACTGTTTTTT. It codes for CASSLDSYATNEKLFF.

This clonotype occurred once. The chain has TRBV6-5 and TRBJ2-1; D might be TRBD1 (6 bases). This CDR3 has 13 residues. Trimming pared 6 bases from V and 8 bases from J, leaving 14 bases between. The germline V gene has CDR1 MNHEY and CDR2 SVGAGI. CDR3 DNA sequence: TGTGCCAGCAGCCAGGGGCTAGTTTATGAGCAGTTCTTC. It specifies CASSQGLVYEQFF.